One sample yielded the 27 T cell receptor beta chains listed below, sequenced in a study of Ad26.COV2.S vaccination and SARS-CoV-2 variants. Treatment meaning: around 19 received Ad26.COV2.S at low or high dose, single or two shots; 5 received placebo; per-sample allocation not given. Sample collection was performed on day 63 after the first vaccine or placebo injection. Libraries were prepared by immunoSEQ multiplex PCR; TCRdb keeps only in-frame clonotypes and omits some of them. The sample includes some 340,000 clones, approximately 86% of them seen just once. The sample in question was peripheral blood, obtained in a trial of Ad26.COV2.S vaccine versus placebo. The receptor source for this set is a person aged 18-60 years who received the Ad26.COV2.S COVID-19 vaccine or a placebo.

The V and J genes are TRBV5-3 and TRBJ1-2, with unresolved D. TRBV5-3 is treated as an ORF (open reading frame) with a function not yet certain. The CDR3 totals 16 residues. The germline V and J ends were trimmed by 3 bases and 5 bases, with 20 bases remaining between them. The CDR3 reads CARSCGRAALFYGYTF. CDR3 bases: TGTGCCAGAAGCTGCGGCCGGGCAGCGCTATTTTATGGCTACACCTTC.

The chain uses TRBV4-1 and TRBJ1-6, with D possibly being TRBD1 (6 bases). The CDR3 length is 19 residues. Deletions cut 0 bases from V and 2 bases from J, with 17 bases between. Germline V gene sequence: CDR1 MGHRA, CDR2 YSYEKL. CDR3 region: CASSQESQGTRTYNSPLHF. CDR3 DNA sequence: TGCGCCAGCAGCCAAGAATCACAGGGCACAAGGACCTATAATTCACCCCTCCACTTT.

The chain couples TRBV29-1 to TRBJ2-7, with 7 positions matching TRBD1. Germline trimming cut 6 bases from V and 3 bases from J; bases unmatched to any gene: 5. Germline V lookup: CDR1 SQVTM, CDR2 ANQGSEA. This CDR3 is 12 amino acids long. Here the CDR3 reads CSVLRDSYEQYF. The CDR3 region has the DNA TGCAGCGTCCTCCGGGACAGCTACGAGCAGTACTTC.

This clone was recorded only once. The V gene is TRBV6-1, the J gene TRBJ1-5; D perhaps matches TRBD1 (6 bases). CDR1 is MNHNS, CDR2 SASEGT, per germline. Trimming took 4 bases from V and 1 from J, leaving 17 bases between them. This CDR3 comprises 17 residues. The DNA of the CDR3 is TGTGCCAGCAGTGTTACCGGGGGGGCTAGAAGCAATCAGCCCCAGCATTTT. Translating gives CASSVTGGARSNQPQHF.

The rearrangement uses TRBV5-6 and TRBJ1-1, with D possibly TRBD1 on 5 matching bases. CDR1 and CDR2 (germline): SGHDT, YYEEEE. The V end lost 0 bases, the J end lost 0 bases, and 15 bases lay between the germline ends. CDR3 length: 17 residues. In nucleotides, the CDR3 is TGTGCCAGCAGCTTGGTAGACAGCCGAGCCATGAACACTGAAGCTTTCTTT. It encodes CASSLVDSRAMNTEAFF.

The V gene is TRBV6-1, the J gene TRBJ2-7; the D gene is possibly TRBD1 (5 bases). Trimming removed 4 bases from V and 6 bases from J, with 25 bases in between. This CDR3 comprises 17 residues. From germline, CDR1 is MNHNS and CDR2 SASEGT. Here the CDR3 DNA reads TGTGCCAGCAGTGTTAGGAGACAGTCCGCTCTACGTGGCGAGCAGTACTTC. It yields the protein CASSVRRQSALRGEQYF.

This chain connects TRBV7-8 to TRBJ2-1; D not certain. Germline V gene data show CDR1 as SGHVS and CDR2 as FQNEAQ. Trimming removed 1 base from V and 7 bases from J, with 8 bases in between. This CDR3 comprises 13 residues. The CDR3 nucleotides read TGTGCCAGCAGCTTAGGCGGCCCAAATGAGCAGTTCTTC. Residues: CASSLGGPNEQFF.

V is TRBV11-1 and J is TRBJ2-3; TRBD2 matches 11 bases. V lost 7 bases and J lost 2; bases outside the gene matches: 8. CDR1 and CDR2 (germline): SGHAT, FQDESV (reference sequence). The CDR3 is 16 amino acids. This CDR3 is CASTRGTSGHTDTQYF. In nucleotides, the CDR3 is TGTGCCAGCACTCGAGGGACTAGCGGCCACACAGATACGCAGTATTTT.

V usage is TRBV28 and J usage is TRBJ1-4, with 9 nucleotides matching TRBD1. V lost 3 bases, J lost 10 bases, and 6 bases stayed unmatched. The CDR3 length is 14 residues. From germline, CDR1 is MDHEN and CDR2 SYDVKM. In DNA, the CDR3 is TGTGCCAGCAGTTTTTCGTCGACAGGGGGAAAACTGTTTTTT. This codes for CASSFSSTGGKLFF.

The V and J genes are TRBV24-1 and TRBJ1-4; D is unclear. V was cut by 1 base and J by 4 bases, with 6 bases left in between. CDR1 is KGHDR and CDR2 is SFDVKD in the germline V gene. The CDR3 has 14 residues. The CDR3 region has the DNA TGTGCCACCAGTGATTTAGCCGATAATGAAAAACTGTTTTTT. It yields the protein CATSDLADNEKLFF.

This clone was found a few times. The chain recombines TRBV18 with TRBJ1-1; D is unclear. From germline, CDR1 is KGHSH and CDR2 LQKENI. The CDR3 loop spans 13 amino acids. V lost 6 bases, J lost 1 base, and 9 bases lay in between. CDR3 region: CASSTIGNTEAFF. In DNA form, the CDR3 reads TGTGCCAGCTCCACTATCGGGAACACTGAAGCTTTCTTT.

This clone was observed a single time. The V call is TRBV10-1, the J call TRBJ2-5, with 11 bases fitting TRBD2. The CDR3 totals 16 residues. V lost 6 bases to trimming and J lost 5 bases; unmatched junction nucleotides: 11. The V gene's germline CDR1 is WNHNN and CDR2 SYGVQD (reference sequence). The DNA for the CDR3 is TGCGCCAGCAGACAATCGACTAGCGGGGTTGGGGAGACCCAGTACTTC. Translation gives CASRQSTSGVGETQYF.

V is TRBV3-1 (or the pseudogene TRBV3-2) and J is TRBJ2-4; D unresolved. The CDR3 runs to 12 residues. V was shortened by 1 base and J by 7 bases, with 5 bases between the two germline ends. In germline, CDR1 is LGHDT, CDR2 YNNKEL (reference sequence). CDR3 sequence (DNA): TGTGCCAGCAGCCAAGTTGGGAACATTCAGTACTTC. Encoded protein: CASSQVGNIQYF.

This clone was counted between two and nine times. The V call is TRBV6-1, the J call TRBJ2-1; perhaps D is TRBD1 or TRBD2 (5 bases each). The germline V and J ends were trimmed by 2 bases and 9 bases, with 17 bases remaining between them. In germline, CDR1 is MNHNS, CDR2 SASEGT. This CDR3 comprises 15 residues. CDR3 amino acids: CASSETWGTPGEQFF. CDR3 sequence (DNA): TGTGCCAGCAGTGAAACCTGGGGGACCCCAGGTGAGCAGTTCTTC.

V gene TRBV7-9 combines with J gene TRBJ1-4; no clear D gene. The CDR3 is 14 amino acids. Trimming cost V 5 bases and J 4 bases, with 11 bases left between them. The germline V gene has CDR1 SEHNR and CDR2 FQNEAQ (reference sequence). The DNA for the CDR3 is TGTGCCAGCAGCCTCCGACGGGGTAATGAAAAACTGTTTTTT. Residues: CASSLRRGNEKLFF.

The chain joins TRBV21-1 to TRBJ2-2; the table gives TRBD2 as D, unverified against the DNA. TRBV21-1 is marked as a pseudogene. This CDR3 is 18 amino acids long. This CDR3 reads CASSDTITSGGGTGELFF. The CDR3 nucleotides are TGTGCCAGCAGCGACACCATAACTAGCGGAGGGGGCACCGGGGAGCTGTTTTTT.

This chain links TRBV11-2 with TRBJ2-2; D not resolved. The CDR3 is 14 amino acids. Germline V gives CDR1 SGHAT, CDR2 FQNNGV. The V gene lost 7 bases and the J gene lost 4 bases, with 13 bases spanning the gap. CDR3 bases: TGTGCCAGCAAGAAGTGGGTGGGCACCGGGGAGCTGTTTTTT. As protein: CASKKWVGTGELFF.

The rearrangement uses TRBV5-6 and TRBJ2-7; D is unclear. From germline, CDR1 is SGHDT and CDR2 YYEEEE. This CDR3 has 17 residues. The V end was cut by 2 bases, the J end by 2 bases, with 20 bases between. CDR3 sequence reads: CASSFSTMPGLTYEQYF. In DNA form, the CDR3 reads TGTGCCAGCAGCTTTTCGACGATGCCGGGCCTCACCTACGAGCAGTACTTC.

V and J are TRBV5-1 and TRBJ2-7; 9 nucleotides line up with TRBD1. CDR3 length: 14 amino acids. V lost 0 bases and J lost 5; bases outside the gene matches: 3. CDR1 is SGHRS, CDR2 YFSETQ, per germline. CDR3: CASSLGGQGDEQYF. The CDR3 bases are TGCGCCAGCAGCTTGGGGGGACAGGGTGACGAGCAGTACTTC.

CDR3 loop: CSVGFIVNTEAFF. The CDR3 DNA is TGCAGCGTGGGATTTATAGTGAACACTGAAGCTTTCTTT. The J gene is TRBJ1-1, the V gene TRBV29-1; D call uncertain. Germline CDR1 is SQVTM and CDR2 is ANQGSEA. Trimming took off 6 bases at V and 0 bases at J, with 11 bases between the two ends. This CDR3 is built from 13 residues.

This chain uses TRBV21-1 with TRBJ2-7; TRBD2, the table's D call, was not compared with the DNA. TRBV21-1 has pseudogene status. The CDR3 has 12 residues. The CDR3 sequence: CASSPYPYEQYF. The CDR3 DNA follows: TGTGCCAGCAGTCCTTATCCTTACGAGCAGTACTTC.

V gene TRBV16 combines with J gene TRBJ2-3; 7 bases are shared with TRBD1. The germline gives CDR1 KGHSY, CDR2 FQNENV. V lost 3 bases, J lost 0 bases, and 9 bases stayed unmatched. The CDR3 extends over 17 amino acids. The CDR3 reads CASSHWRTGNSTDTQYF. The CDR3 region has the DNA TGTGCCAGCAGCCATTGGAGGACAGGCAATAGCACAGATACGCAGTATTTT.

This clone has only a few counts. This chain connects TRBV19 to TRBJ2-2, with TRBD1 matching over 12 bases. The CDR3 consists of 16 residues. Per the germline V gene, CDR1 is LNHDA and CDR2 is SQIVND (reference sequence). Trimming removed 7 bases from V and 2 bases from J; junction bases left unmatched: 5. The CDR3 loop reads CASTGQGAINTGELFF. Here the CDR3 DNA reads TGTGCCAGTACGGGACAGGGGGCGATTAACACCGGGGAGCTGTTTTTT.

The rearrangement joins TRBV3-1 (or the pseudogene TRBV3-2) to TRBJ1-2; D ambiguous. Trimming cost V 1 base and J 6 bases, with 12 bases left between them. The CDR3 consists of 14 residues. CDR1 is LGHDT, CDR2 YNNKEL, per germline (reference sequence). The CDR3 region has the DNA TGTGCCAGCAGCCAAGTGGTCGGGAGGGATGGCTACACCTTC. Its protein product is CASSQVVGRDGYTF.

The DNA for the CDR3 is TGCGCCAGCAGCTCGAATGACAGGGGGCTTTCGAACACTGAAGCTTTCTTT. This sequence encodes CASSSNDRGLSNTEAFF. The chain joins TRBV5-1 to TRBJ1-1, with 10 bases that match TRBD1. Germline loops: CDR1 SGHRS, CDR2 YFSETQ. This CDR3 contains 17 residues. V shed 3 bases and J 1 base; nucleotides not matched to a gene: 9. Supplemented by reference TRBV5-1 and TRBJ1-1, the full variable domain reads KAGVTQTPRYLIKTRGQQVTLSCSPISGHRSVSWYQQTPGQGLQFLFEYFSETQRNKGNFPGRFSGRQFSNSRSEMNVSTLELGDSALYLCASSSNDRGLSNTEAFFGQGTRLTVV.

The chain combines TRBV30 with TRBJ1-6; TRBD1 matches 9 bases. Losses at the gene ends were 7 bases for V and 10 bases for J; bases not matched to a gene: 14. Germline values: CDR1 GTSNPN, CDR2 SVGIG (reference sequence). The CDR3 extends over 15 amino acids. The CDR3 bases are TGTGCCTTGACCCCCGGGACAGGGCTAGAATCACCCCTCCACTTT. It yields the protein CALTPGTGLESPLHF.

This chain uses TRBV5-6 with TRBJ1-2; D is undetermined. Between the trimmed V and J ends, which lost 4 bases and 1 base, there was a span of 14 bases. This CDR3 is built from 15 residues. Germline CDR1 SGHDT, CDR2 YYEEEE. In DNA, the CDR3 is TGTGCCAGCAGCACCTCGAAACTAGTTAACTATGGCTACACCTTC. This gives the protein CASSTSKLVNYGYTF. Complete variable domain (other parts from reference TRBV5-6 and TRBJ1-2): DAGVTQSPTHLIKTRGQQVTLRCSPKSGHDTVSWYQQALGQGPQFIFQYYEEEERQRGNFPDRFSGHQFPNYSSELNVNALLLGDSALYLCASSTSKLVNYGYTFGSGTRLTVV.